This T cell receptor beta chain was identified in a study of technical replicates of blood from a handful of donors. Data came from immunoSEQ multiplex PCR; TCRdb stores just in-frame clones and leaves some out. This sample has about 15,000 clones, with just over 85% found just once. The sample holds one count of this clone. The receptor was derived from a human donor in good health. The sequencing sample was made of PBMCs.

In DNA form, the CDR3 reads TGTGCCAGCAGCAATAGCCGGCGGGATGAGCAGTTCTTC. Translating it yields CASSNSRRDEQFF. This rearrangement joins TRBV6-5 to TRBJ2-1; D may be TRBD2 (5 bases). Deletions cut 6 bases from V and 8 bases from J, with 14 bases between. The length of the CDR3 is 13 residues. CDR1 is MNHEY, CDR2 SVGAGI, per germline.